This T cell receptor beta chain was recovered during a study of cytomegalovirus exposure and HLA in healthy donors. General observations from the study: There were 150 to 200 TCR beta chains listed as cytomegalovirus-associated.

This clone was counted between two and nine times. No antigen is known for it. V trimming: 4 bases; J trimming: 4 bases; junction bases outside the gene matches: 6. The CDR3 covers 15 residues. Germline loops: CDR1 SEHNR, CDR2 FQNEAQ (reference sequence). Primers for the PCR totalled 60 Vbeta and 13 Jbeta. The table came from immunoSEQ multiplex PCR; TCRdb's copy has only in-frame clones and leaves some out. The table lists 150,000 to 160,000 clones, more than 75% of them singletons. The clonotype comes from a man aged 30 to 39 in good health and CMV-seropositive. The chain couples TRBV7-9 to TRBJ2-3, with TRBD2 matching 9 bases. Sequencing was performed on PBMCs. CDR3 sequence (DNA): TGTGCCAGCAGCTCCGGCGGGGGGGCGGCAGATACGCAGTATTTT. It specifies CASSSGGGAADTQYF.